This note documents a single T cell receptor (beta chain) sequence. Its specificity is unknown. The record originates from a study of T cell responses to AZD1222 COVID-19 vaccine. Study-wide results and caveats: CD4 TCRs associated with vaccination spanned spike, dominating at 160-218 and 743-854.

Germline loops: CDR1 SEHNR, CDR2 FQNEAQ (reference sequence). With 0 bases removed from V and 5 bases from J, the gap between germline ends came to 13 bases. This CDR3 has 15 residues. The method was immunoSEQ multiplex PCR; TCRdb's version includes in-frame clones alone and lacks a portion of them. The sample carries 100,000 or so clones, 85% to 90% recorded once. The V and J genes are TRBV7-9 and TRBJ2-5, with no clear D. The TCR sequence derives from an adult in good health. Source: peripheral blood, taken on day 0 of AZD1222 vaccination. The chain's CDR3 is CASSLAPQARETQYF. The CDR3 DNA sequence: TGTGCCAGCAGCTTAGCCCCGCAGGCTCGCGAGACCCAGTACTTC.